The 3 T cell receptor beta chains below come from one sample, sequenced in a study of T-cell reconstitution after alpha-beta-depleted transplantation in children. Preparation of the TCRbeta library used unique molecular identifiers. TCRdb independently ran MiXCR on the PCR reads; one entry per CDR3 protein. This table has 500,000 to 600,000 distinct CDR3 sequences, approximately 30% appearing once. Sequences were derived from PBMCs from the stem cell graft donor, sampled from the stem cell graft. These receptor sequences come from a human donor who donated a stem cell graft to a child with aplastic anemia.

The V call is TRBV11-1, the J call TRBJ2-5; 8 nucleotides align to TRBD2. Trimming removed 5 bases from V and 5 bases from J; junction bases left unmatched: 19. The CDR3 has 18 amino acids. In germline, CDR1 is SGHAT, CDR2 FQDESV (reference sequence). The CDR3 reads CASSPVKREWFERETQYF. The CDR3 region has the DNA TGTGCCAGCAGCCCAGTCAAGCGGGAGTGGTTCGAGAGGGAGACCCAGTACTTC.

The V gene is TRBV7-2, the J gene TRBJ2-7; 8 positions agree with TRBD1. The junction had 6 bases not matched to a gene; V was cut back by 5 bases and J by 3 bases. The CDR3 has 14 residues. From germline, CDR1 is SGHTA and CDR2 FQGNSA. The CDR3 loop reads CASSIGTGIYEQYF. The CDR3 DNA follows: TGTGCCAGCAGCATCGGGACAGGCATCTACGAGCAGTACTTC.

The genes are TRBV5-6 and TRBJ2-7, with a tentative D call TRBD2 (5 bases). The V gene's germline CDR1 is SGHDT and CDR2 YYEEEE. V lost 0 bases to trimming and J lost 0 bases, with 10 bases between them. CDR3 length: 15 residues. CDR3 loop: CASSLGREYSYEQYV. The CDR3 nucleotides are TGTGCCAGCAGCTTGGGCCGGGAATACTCCTACGAGCAGTACGTC.